The present T cell receptor (beta chain) was sequenced within a study of CD8 T cells in Susac syndrome. The CDR3 is 18 residues long. Germline V lookup: CDR1 SNHLY, CDR2 FYNNEI. The junction had 10 bases not matched to a gene; V was cut back by 7 bases and J by 2 bases. Reverse transcription of about 0.45 to 1 ug RNA was performed with random hexamers. MiXCR was run by TCRdb on the immunoSEQ multiplex PCR reads, yielding one entry per CDR3 protein. The repertoire consists of 150,000 or so distinct CDR3 sequences, with approximately 94% occurring once and the leading ten covering 0.08% to 0.095%. This sequence joins TRBV2 and TRBJ2-6; 11 nucleotides line up with TRBD1. Sequencing was done on a sample of CD4+ T cells from PBMCs. The source is a human donor with multiple sclerosis. Here the CDR3 reads CASTPGDRGVPGANVLTF. DNA for the CDR3: TGTGCCAGCACCCCAGGGGACAGGGGGGTTCCTGGGGCCAACGTCCTGACTTTC.